This T cell receptor beta chain was documented in a study of blood T cell repertoires in COVID-19. Original processing notes: Estimation of nucleated cell counts was performed using reference gene primer amplification. The method was immunoSEQ multiplex PCR; TCRdb's version includes in-frame clones alone and lacks a portion of them. D and trimming were read from the DNA, whereas the V and J calls and clone size are those reported in that table. Of about 81,000 clones listed, roughly four fifths were seen once; the top ten hold roughly 7.3%. After removal of 6 bases from V and 8 bases from J, the junction contained 8 bases not matched to a gene. The CDR3 covers 15 residues. Per the germline V gene, CDR1 is LNHDA and CDR2 is SQIVND (reference sequence).

This TCR was recovered from a human donor in a cohort sampled during active COVID-19. The J gene is TRBJ1-6, the V gene TRBV19; 9 bases are shared with TRBD1. The sample consisted of peripheral blood. The CDR3 region is CASSKDRGFYSPLHF. The CDR3 coding sequence is TGTGCCAGTAGCAAGGACAGGGGCTTTTATTCACCCCTCCACTTT.